This TCR beta chain was documented in a study of patients and donors after allogeneic stem cell transplantation. CDR3 size: 19 residues. In its sample, this clonotype was seen a few times. TCRdb redid the calling of the RT-PCR reads with MiXCR, one entry per CDR3 protein. This table has 200,000 to 250,000 distinct CDR3 sequences, roughly 13% appearing once. The receptor was derived from a human donor who was either an allogeneic HSCT recipient or a stem cell or donor lymphocyte infusion donor (not recorded which). It is not recorded whose cells these are; they may come from a transplant donor. The sequencing input was blood, either unsorted or a sorted T cell fraction (not recorded which). This chain uses TRBV21-1 with TRBJ2-1; TRBD2, the table's D call, lacks a check against the DNA. TRBV21-1 is deemed a pseudogene. The CDR3 is CASSNFPTSGRGSYNEQFF. In nucleotides, the CDR3 is TGTGCCAGCAGCAACTTTCCCACTAGCGGGAGGGGCTCCTACAATGAGCAGTTCTTC.